The rows below give T cell receptor beta chains drawn from one sample of a study of early T cells in non-severe SARS-CoV-2 infection. TCRdb redid the calling of the 5' RACE reads with MiXCR, one entry per CDR3 protein. The table has 55,000 to 85,000 distinct CDR3 sequences, 9% to 15% seen once. Sample: whole blood. The receptors come from an adult who was a healthcare worker with PCR-confirmed SARS-CoV-2 infection or an uninfected control (not recorded which). Each CDR3 is given with its conserved first and last residue. The D gene is left open where the match is weak. Part of the rows lack a size; the others show once, few, many or a class for expanded clones.

v_gene	d_gene	j_gene	abundance	CDR3aa	CDR3nt
TRBV20-1	TRBD2	TRBJ2-3	few	CSARPLAGGPTDTQYF	TGCAGTGCTAGACCTCTAGCGGGAGGGCCGACAGATACGCAGTATTTT
TRBV30	.	TRBJ1-1	.	CAWTHGGLGEAFF	TGTGCCTGGACCCACGGGGGGCTGGGTGAAGCTTTCTTT
TRBV3-1	TRBD1	TRBJ1-2	many	CASSPGQGTNGYTF	TGTGCCAGCAGTCCGGGACAGGGCACGAATGGCTACACCTTC
TRBV4-2	TRBD2	TRBJ2-7	many	CASSQGTSGTQWQYF	TGTGCCAGCAGCCAGGGGACTAGCGGGACCCAGTGGCAGTACTTC
TRBV12-3/TRBV12-4	.	TRBJ1-2	few	CASTLTAPANYGYTF	TGTGCCAGCACCTTAACAGCCCCAGCTAACTATGGCTACACCTTC
TRBV7-2	TRBD2	TRBJ2-1	.	CASSASGRPNNEQFF	TGTGCCAGCAGCGCTAGCGGGAGACCGAACAATGAGCAGTTCTTC
TRBV11-3	.	TRBJ1-1	.	CVSSPKWLSVYTEAFF	TGTGTCAGCAGCCCAAAATGGTTGTCCGTTTACACTGAAGCTTTCTTT
TRBV6-1	.	TRBJ2-1	few	CASSGRVFGANEQFF	TGTGCCAGCAGCGGCAGAGTTTTCGGGGCCAATGAGCAGTTCTTC
TRBV27	TRBD2	TRBJ2-5	.	CASRPKPGLAGDQPRGTQYF	TGTGCCAGCAGGCCTAAACCGGGACTAGCGGGAGATCAGCCCCGGGGGACCCAGTACTTC
TRBV12-3/TRBV12-4	.	TRBJ2-2	.	CASNLTPGNTGELFF	TGTGCCAGCAACCTTACCCCCGGAAACACCGGGGAGCTGTTTTTT
TRBV6-1	.	TRBJ2-1	.	CASISSYNEQFF	TGTGCCAGCATATCCTCCTACAATGAGCAGTTCTTC
TRBV19	TRBD1	TRBJ1-5	many	CASIPGQGAMGQPQHF	TGTGCCAGTATCCCGGGACAGGGGGCGATGGGTCAGCCCCAGCATTTT
TRBV6-1	.	TRBJ2-3	.	CASTERGVGSTQYF	TGTGCCAGCACCGAACGCGGGGTCGGTTCTACGCAGTATTTT
TRBV7-6	TRBD2	TRBJ2-1	.	CASSDRLAGGPDEQFF	TGTGCCAGCAGCGATAGACTAGCGGGAGGGCCCGATGAGCAGTTCTTC
TRBV27	TRBD2	TRBJ2-5	few	CASSPQAGGGRTQYF	TGTGCCAGCAGCCCCCAGGCGGGAGGGGGCAGGACCCAGTACTTC
TRBV7-3	TRBD2	TRBJ2-1	few	CASSQGAPGGFVHEQFF	TGTGCCAGCAGCCAAGGGGCCCCGGGAGGTTTCGTCCATGAGCAGTTCTTC
TRBV11-2	TRBD2	TRBJ2-3	many	CATAGSGRTDTQYF	TGTGCCACCGCGGGGAGCGGGAGGACAGATACGCAGTATTTT
TRBV29-1	.	TRBJ2-7	.	CSVDGDHYEQYF	TGCAGCGTTGACGGGGACCACTACGAGCAGTACTTC
TRBV28	.	TRBJ2-7	.	CASSFRYDSRAYF	TGTGCCAGCAGTTTCCGCTATGACTCCCGTGCGTACTTC
TRBV5-1	TRBD1	TRBJ2-3	few	CASRGQGASTDTQYF	TGCGCCAGCAGAGGTCAGGGGGCGAGCACAGATACGCAGTATTTT
TRBV3-1	TRBD2	TRBJ2-3	.	CASSQERLAGGDTQYF	TGTGCCAGCAGCCAAGAGAGACTAGCGGGGGGAGATACGCAGTATTTT
TRBV7-8	.	TRBJ1-1	.	CASSLGPDTEAFF	TGTGCCAGCAGCTTAGGCCCGGACACTGAAGCTTTCTTT
TRBV3-1	.	TRBJ2-7	.	CASSQGRREQYF	TGTGCCAGCAGCCAAGGTCGGCGCGAGCAGTACTTC
TRBV29-1	.	TRBJ1-1	once	CSVSQGNTEAFF	TGCAGCGTTAGTCAGGGTAACACTGAAGCTTTCTTT
TRBV6-6	.	TRBJ2-2	few	CASSYSGQINTGELFF	TGTGCCAGCAGTTACTCGGGGCAGATCAACACCGGGGAGCTGTTTTTT
TRBV7-2	TRBD2	TRBJ2-1	few	CASSRPGGGAYNEQFF	TGTGCCAGCAGCCGTCCGGGAGGGGGAGCCTACAATGAGCAGTTCTTC
TRBV5-1	.	TRBJ2-7	few	CASSLGAGRGGYEQYF	TGCGCCAGCAGCTTGGGGGCAGGAAGAGGAGGCTACGAGCAGTACTTC